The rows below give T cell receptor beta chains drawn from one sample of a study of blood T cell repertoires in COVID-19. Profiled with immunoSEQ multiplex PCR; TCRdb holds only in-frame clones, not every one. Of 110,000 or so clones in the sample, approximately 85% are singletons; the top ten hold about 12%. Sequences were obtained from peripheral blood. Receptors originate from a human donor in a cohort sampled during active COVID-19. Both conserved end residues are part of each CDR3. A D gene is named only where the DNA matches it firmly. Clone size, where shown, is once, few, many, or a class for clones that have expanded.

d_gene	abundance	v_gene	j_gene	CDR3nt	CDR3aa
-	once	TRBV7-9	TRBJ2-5	TGTGCCAGCACCTGGGAGAATAGCGGCGCCGAGACCCAGTACTTC	CASTWENSGAETQYF
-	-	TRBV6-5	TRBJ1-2	TGTGCCAGCAGAGCACCTAACTATGGCTACACCTTC	CASRAPNYGYTF
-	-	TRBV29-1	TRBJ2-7	TGCAGCGTTGAAGTGGGCAGGGGCTACGAGCAGTACTTC	CSVEVGRGYEQYF
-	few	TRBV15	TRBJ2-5	TGTGCCACCAGCAGGGAACAGGGACAAGAGACCCAGTACTTC	CATSREQGQETQYF
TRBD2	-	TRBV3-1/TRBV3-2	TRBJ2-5	TGTGCCAGCAGCCACCTAGCGGGGGCCGGGGAGACCCAGTACTTC	CASSHLAGAGETQYF
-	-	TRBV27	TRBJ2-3	TGTGCCAGCAGTTTTTCACTAGTGACTAGCACAGATACGCAGTATTTT	CASSFSLVTSTDTQYF
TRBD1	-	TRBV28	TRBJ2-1	TGTGCCAGCAGTTTCGGGACAGGAGGATACAATGAGCAGTTCTTC	CASSFGTGGYNEQFF
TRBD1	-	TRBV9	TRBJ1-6	TGTGCCAGCAGCTCGGACAGGGGGCGATGGAATAATTCACCCCTCCACTTT	CASSSDRGRWNNSPLHF
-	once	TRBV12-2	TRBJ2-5	TGTGCAAGTCGCTCACAGGGGAATGGGGAGACCCAGTACTTC	CASRSQGNGETQYF
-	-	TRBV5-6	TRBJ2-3	TGTGCCAGCAGCTTTGGCGGGACAGATACGCAGTATTTT	CASSFGGTDTQYF
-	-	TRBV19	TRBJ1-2	TGTGCCAACTACAAGGCTTTCTATGGCTACACCTTC	CANYKAFYGYTF
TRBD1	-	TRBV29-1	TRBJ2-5	TGCAGCGTTGATGGGTACAGGGGAGAGACCCAGTACTTC	CSVDGYRGETQYF
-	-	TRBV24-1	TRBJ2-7	TGTGCCACCAGTGATCCGGACAGCTTTAGCTCCTACGAGCAGTACTTC	CATSDPDSFSSYEQYF
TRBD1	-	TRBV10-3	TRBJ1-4	TGTGCCATCAGCCGGGACAGGGATGAAAAACTGTTTTTT	CAISRDRDEKLFF
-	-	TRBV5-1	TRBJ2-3	TGCGCCAGCAGCTTGGGACTAACTAGCACAGATACGCAGTATTTT	CASSLGLTSTDTQYF
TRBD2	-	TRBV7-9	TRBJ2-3	TGTGCCAGCAGTCGACGAGGAGCGGGGGGATTCACAGATACGCAGTATTTT	CASSRRGAGGFTDTQYF
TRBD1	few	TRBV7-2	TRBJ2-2	TGTGCCAGCAGCTTAGGGGGGACAGTCACCGGGGAGCTGTTTTTT	CASSLGGTVTGELFF
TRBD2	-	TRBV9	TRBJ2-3	TGTGCCAGCAGCGTAGCTCCCACTAGCGGGGGACATAGCACAGATACGCAGTATTTT	CASSVAPTSGGHSTDTQYF
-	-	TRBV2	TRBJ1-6	TGTGCCAGCAGTGGGCAGGGAGGTTCACCCCTCCACTTT	CASSGQGGSPLHF
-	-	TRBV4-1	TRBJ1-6	TGCGCCAGCAGCCAAGTAGACATGGGCCTCACCCTTAATTCACCCCTCCACTTT	CASSQVDMGLTLNSPLHF
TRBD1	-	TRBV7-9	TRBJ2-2	TGTGCCAGCAGCCCTCGGGACAGGGAGGCCGGGGAGCTGTTTTTT	CASSPRDREAGELFF
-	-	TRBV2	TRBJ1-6	TGTGCCAGCAGTAGGTCCGCTAGCTCCTATAATTCACCCCTCCACTTT	CASSRSASSYNSPLHF
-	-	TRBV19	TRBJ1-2	TGTGCCAGTAGTCGCCAGTCTGTAAACTATGGCTACACCTTC	CASSRQSVNYGYTF
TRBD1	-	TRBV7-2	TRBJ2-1	TGTGCCAGCAGGAGAACAGGGGACCATGAGCAGTTCTTC	CASRRTGDHEQFF
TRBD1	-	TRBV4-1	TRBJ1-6	TGCGCCAGCAGCTTTGGGGACAGGGGTGGATCACCCCTCCACTTT	CASSFGDRGGSPLHF
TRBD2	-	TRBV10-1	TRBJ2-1	TGCGCCAGCAGTGAGAGGCAAAACGGGGGGAATGAGCAGTTCTTC	CASSERQNGGNEQFF
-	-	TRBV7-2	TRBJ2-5	TGTGCCAGCAGCTTACCGGGGGAGACCCAGTACTTC	CASSLPGETQYF
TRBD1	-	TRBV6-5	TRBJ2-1	TGTGCCAGCAGCCGGGACAGGCGCAATGAGCAGTTCTTC	CASSRDRRNEQFF
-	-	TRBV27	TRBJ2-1	TGTGCCAGCAGGGGTGACAGGTTATACAATGAGCAGTTCTTC	CASRGDRLYNEQFF
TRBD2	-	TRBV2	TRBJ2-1	TGTGCCAGCAGTGACACTAGCGGGGAGCGTAGCTCCTACAATGAGCAGTTCTTC	CASSDTSGERSSYNEQFF
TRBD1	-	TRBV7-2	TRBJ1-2	TGTGCCAGCAGCTTAGGGCCTCTAGGGACAGGTGCCGGCTACACCTTC	CASSLGPLGTGAGYTF
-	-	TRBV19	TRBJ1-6	TGTGCCAGTAGTATAGGACGGGACTCCTATAATTCACCCCTCCACTTT	CASSIGRDSYNSPLHF
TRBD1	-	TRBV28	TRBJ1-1	TGTGCCAGCAGTTCACCGGGACAGGGTAACACTGAAGCTTTCTTT	CASSSPGQGNTEAFF
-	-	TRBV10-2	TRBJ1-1	TGCGCCAGCAGTGAGACTGGTAGCACTGAAGCTTTCTTT	CASSETGSTEAFF
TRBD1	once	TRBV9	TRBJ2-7	TGTGCCAGCAGTACGGGGACAGGAGGCGAGCAGTACTTC	CASSTGTGGEQYF
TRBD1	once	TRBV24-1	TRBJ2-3	TGTGCCACCAGTGATTTGGGGGGGACAGGGACAGATACGCAGTATTTT	CATSDLGGTGTDTQYF
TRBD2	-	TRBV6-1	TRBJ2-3	TGTGCCAGCAGTGGACTAGCGGGGGGACCCGCGGGTACGCAGTATTTT	CASSGLAGGPAGTQYF
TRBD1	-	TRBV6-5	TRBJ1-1	TGTGCCAGCAAACAGGGGACCCTTATGAACACTGAAGCTTTCTTT	CASKQGTLMNTEAFF
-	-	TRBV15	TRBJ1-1	TGTGCCACCAGCAGGACTGACCTAAACACTGAAGCTTTCTTT	CATSRTDLNTEAFF
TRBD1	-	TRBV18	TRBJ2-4	TGTGCCAGCTCGCAGGGGGCTGGAAACATTCAGTACTTC	CASSQGAGNIQYF
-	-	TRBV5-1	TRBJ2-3	TGCGCCAGCAGCTTGCAAGGCTCAGGGGTCGGCACAGATACGCAGTATTTT	CASSLQGSGVGTDTQYF
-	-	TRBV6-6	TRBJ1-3	TGTGCCAGCAGTTCCTCACTCGGACACTCTGGAAACACCATATATTTT	CASSSSLGHSGNTIYF
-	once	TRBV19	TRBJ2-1	TGTGCCAGTAGTCCGGACGGGACACCGGAGTGGAATGAGCAGTTCTTC	CASSPDGTPEWNEQFF
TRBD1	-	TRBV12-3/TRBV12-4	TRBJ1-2	TGTGCCAGCAGTTTAGGCAGGGACAGGGGCTACACCTTC	CASSLGRDRGYTF
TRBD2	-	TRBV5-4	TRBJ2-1	TGTGCCAGCAGGCTAGCGGGGGGGCGAGATGAGCAGTTCTTC	CASRLAGGRDEQFF
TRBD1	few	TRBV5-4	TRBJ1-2	TGTGCCAGCAGCCCGGACAGGGTCTATGGCTACACCTTC	CASSPDRVYGYTF
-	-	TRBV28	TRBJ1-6	TGTGCCAGCAGTCCGTCGTCTGGCAGGGTCGGATCACCCCTCCACTTT	CASSPSSGRVGSPLHF
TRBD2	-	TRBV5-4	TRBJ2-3	TGTGCCAGCAGCTTGGGGTCCCCACTAGCGGGGGGGGCGTATACGCAGTATTTT	CASSLGSPLAGGAYTQYF
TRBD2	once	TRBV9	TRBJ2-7	TGTGCCAGCAGCGTAGATCCTAGCGGATCCTACGAGCAGTACTTC	CASSVDPSGSYEQYF
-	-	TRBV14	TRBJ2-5	TGTGCCAGCAGCCAAAAAATGGGACTTCAAGAGACCCAGTACTTC	CASSQKMGLQETQYF
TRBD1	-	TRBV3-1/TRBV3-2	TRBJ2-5	TGTGCCAGCAGCCCCAGGGGTCAGGGGGATGGGGGCCAAGAGACCCAGTACTTC	CASSPRGQGDGGQETQYF
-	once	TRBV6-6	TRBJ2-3	TGTGCCAGCAGACACGGGGGGCCTGGCACAGATACGCAGTATTTT	CASRHGGPGTDTQYF
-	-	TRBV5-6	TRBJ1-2	TGTGCCAGCAGCCGAAGGGACACACTCTGGTATGGCTACACCTTC	CASSRRDTLWYGYTF
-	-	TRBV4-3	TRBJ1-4	TGCGCCAGCAGCCAAGGGCTCAGGATTAATGAAAAACTGTTTTTT	CASSQGLRINEKLFF